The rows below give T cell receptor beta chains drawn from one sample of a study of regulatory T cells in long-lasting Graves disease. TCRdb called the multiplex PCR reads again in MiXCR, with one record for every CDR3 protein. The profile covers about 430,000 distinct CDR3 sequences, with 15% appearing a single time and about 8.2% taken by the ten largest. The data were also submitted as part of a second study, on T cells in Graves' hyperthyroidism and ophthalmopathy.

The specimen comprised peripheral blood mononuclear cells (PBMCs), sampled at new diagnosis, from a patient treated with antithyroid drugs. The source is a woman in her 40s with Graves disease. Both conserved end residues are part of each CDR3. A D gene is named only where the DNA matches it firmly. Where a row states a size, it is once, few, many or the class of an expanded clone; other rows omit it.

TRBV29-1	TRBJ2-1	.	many	CSVPQLARSAIYNEQFF	TGCAGCGTACCACAACTGGCGAGGTCAGCGATTTACAATGAGCAGTTCTTC
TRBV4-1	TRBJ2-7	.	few	CASSQDSGQGTYEQYF	TGCGCCAGCAGCCAAGATTCAGGGCAGGGAACCTACGAGCAGTACTTC
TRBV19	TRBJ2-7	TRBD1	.	CTSTSGTGGHYEQYF	TGTACCAGTACCTCCGGGACAGGGGGCCACTACGAGCAGTACTTC
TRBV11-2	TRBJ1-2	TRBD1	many	CASSIDRGDNYGYTF	TGTGCCAGCAGCATAGACAGGGGTGACAACTATGGCTACACCTTC
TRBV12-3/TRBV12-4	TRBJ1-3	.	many	CASSLFSGNTIYF	TGTGCCAGCAGTTTATTTTCTGGAAACACCATATATTTT
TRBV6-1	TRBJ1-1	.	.	CASKMGGHMNTEAFF	TGTGCCAGCAAGATGGGGGGCCACATGAACACTGAAGCTTTCTTT
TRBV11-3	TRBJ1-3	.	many	CASSRLQRSGNTIYF	TGTGCCAGCAGCCGTCTTCAGAGATCTGGAAACACCATATATTTT
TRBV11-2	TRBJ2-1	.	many	CASSFVADSYNEQFF	TGTGCCAGCAGCTTTGTAGCGGACTCCTACAATGAGCAGTTCTTC
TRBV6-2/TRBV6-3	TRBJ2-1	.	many	CASSPPPFSYNEQFF	TGTGCCAGCAGTCCCCCCCCGTTTTCCTACAATGAGCAGTTCTTC
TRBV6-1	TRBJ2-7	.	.	CASTQMDPLSSYEQYF	TGTGCCAGCACCCAAATGGATCCGTTGAGCTCCTACGAGCAGTACTTC
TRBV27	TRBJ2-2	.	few	CASSQHREVGELFF	TGTGCCAGCAGTCAACACAGGGAAGTCGGGGAGCTGTTTTTT
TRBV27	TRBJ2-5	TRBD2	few	CASSSLAGRPQSQYF	TGTGCCAGCAGTTCCTTAGCGGGACGCCCCCAAAGCCAGTACTTC
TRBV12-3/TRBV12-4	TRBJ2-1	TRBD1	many	CASRSFGTGGNEQFF	TGTGCCAGCAGATCCTTTGGGACAGGGGGCAATGAGCAGTTCTTC
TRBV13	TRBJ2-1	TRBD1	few	CASSARDSSYNEQFF	TGTGCCAGCAGCGCCCGGGACAGCTCCTACAATGAGCAGTTCTTC
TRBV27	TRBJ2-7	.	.	CASSQDGLEQYF	TGTGCCAGCAGCCAGGACGGTCTCGAGCAGTACTTC
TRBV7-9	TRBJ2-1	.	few	CASSQTHRAEQFF	TGTGCCAGCAGTCAGACCCACAGGGCTGAGCAGTTCTTC
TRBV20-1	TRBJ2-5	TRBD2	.	CSANHPGTSGRAGETQYF	TGCAGTGCTAACCACCCTGGGACTAGCGGGAGGGCGGGAGAGACCCAGTACTTC
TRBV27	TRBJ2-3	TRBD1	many	CASSFGTGADTQYF	TGTGCCAGCAGTTTTGGGACAGGGGCAGATACGCAGTATTTT
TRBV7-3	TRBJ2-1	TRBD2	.	CASSLPLAGGTAGEQFF	TGTGCCAGCAGCTTACCCCTAGCGGGAGGGACGGCGGGTGAGCAGTTCTTC